This entry features one T cell receptor beta chain sequence. This clone's antigen is unknown. No qualities accompany the bases; no much larger clone lies one base away. The CDR3 spans 12 residues, from the cysteine through the phenylalanine. Kept here is only the CDR3 DNA, which spans 36 bases and is read in frame from base 1. CDR1 is given as SQVTM and CDR2 as ANQGSEA, both from the germline V gene. V and J lose 4 bases and 7 bases, and a span of 14 bases separates them. This record belongs to a study of human T cells and chemical hapten exposure (dated by TCRdb to the early 2020s). As for the study more broadly: For sensitization, 2% DPC in acetone was applied to a roughly 2 cm by roughly 2 cm area of upper inner arm skin. Throughout the study period of around 25 weeks, patients also received therapeutic DPC doses to the scalp every week. Patch tests used Finn chambers with 0.01% DPC on the upper back, scored after 6 days by International Contact Dermatitis Research Group standards. Alopecia areata with under or over 50% scalp involvement, alopecia totalis and alopecia universalis were represented in the patient cohort, which was mostly female. The libraries were sequenced as a pool, and the TCR yield per sample differed mostly because of small variations in library volumes within the pool. This study followed changes in the peripheral blood TCR repertoire in vivo during primary and secondary sensitization of alopecia patients to the hapten diphenylcyclopropenone (DPC). Patient blood was sampled pre-sensitization (week 0) and at 2, 6 and about 24 weeks after DPC sensitization. Twenty-nine alopecia patients gave blood for TCR sequencing at one to four time points (pre-sensitization, 2, 6 and 24 weeks). Summary of the overall study and its limitations: All patients had alopecia, a presumed autoimmune disease, so their immune response might differ from that of healthy individuals. After repeated subsampling, changes were observed in the strength of the expansion versus patch-test correlation and in the threshold at which the correlation became significant. A positive correlation was found between the number of PT1 expanded TCRs and patch test score, with significance reached at thresholds 8, 16 and 32 but not 4. Expanded TCRs formed significantly more large CDR3 similarity clusters than pre-sensitization or healthy control sets, consistent with antigen-driven responses. No change with DPC sensitization was found in the number of TCRs above 1 in 1000 frequency, and no evidence of global repertoire structure alterations was found.

The protocol used for the library was RACE. TCRdb lists the instrument as NextSeq 500. During library preparation, unique molecular identifiers were attached to individual cDNA molecules so that TCRs could be counted in a quantitative, reproducible way. From each blood RNA sample, both TCR alpha and TCR beta chains were sequenced. In the source study's methods: A median of approximately 96,000 TCRs per sample was observed, with a range of about 20,000 to 750,000. The Decombinator software suite was used to annotate V, J and CDR3 in the TCR reads. For the PS versus PT1 abundance plots, all samples were subsampled to the same number of TCRs (28,000). Expanded TCRs were defined as absent before sensitization and observed at least eight times at the 2-week time point. Using fastp at Q25 and MiXCR, TCRdb reprocessed the public reads and kept productive beta chains. When rows share a CDR3 protein, they turn into one entry using the most common DNA and genes. These V and J calls rely on TCRdb rather than the paper's analysis. The sample records some 330,000 distinct CDR3 sequences, 4.5% to 7% of which are singletons. The ten largest clones represent around 8% of the sample.

This specimen's time point label, interpreted: pre-sensitization, week 0. Reading the label with the study, this specimen's treatment or condition is: therapeutic diphenylcyclopropenone sensitization with weekly scalp DPC. At each patch-test visit, blood was drawn before the patch test was applied. Patients were considered eligible if aged 18 to 70, diagnosed with alopecia and deemed suitable for DPC therapy, and patients were excluded if pregnant. Total RNA was extracted from unfractionated whole blood collected in Tempus Blood RNA tubes. Sequencing used whole blood, obtained in connection with sensitization to the hapten diphenylcyclopropenone (DPC). The sequence was obtained from a woman aged 18-29 years with alopecia areata. Some clones in this sample may be carry-over from other donors' samples. The chain joins TRBV29-1 to TRBJ2-7; confidence is insufficient to name the D gene. The nucleotide sequence reads as follows: TGCAGCGTTGTCCAACCCCCTAAAGAGCAGTACTTC. Protein translation: CSVVQPPKEQYF.